The 27 T cell receptor beta chains below come from one sample, sequenced in a study of cytomegalovirus exposure and HLA in healthy donors. PCR primers comprised 60 Vbeta and 13 Jbeta primers. Assay: immunoSEQ multiplex PCR; the TCRdb copy retains only in-frame clones and omits some. The data show under 300,000 clones, 84% seen once. Specimen: PBMCs. These receptor sequences come from a woman aged 40 to 49 in good health and CMV-seropositive.

The chain couples TRBV7-9 to TRBJ2-3; TRBD2 matches at 7 bases. The germline CDR1 and CDR2 sequences are SEHNR and FQNEAQ (reference sequence). The CDR3 covers 14 residues. The V segment lost 8 bases and the J segment 4 bases; nucleotides outside the gene matches: 9. The CDR3 here is CASVRAGVSDTQYF. The CDR3 DNA is TGTGCCAGCGTCCGGGCGGGAGTTTCAGATACGCAGTATTTT.

The rearrangement links TRBV4-2 to TRBJ1-3; D may be TRBD1 (5 bases). From germline, CDR1 is LGHNA and CDR2 YNFKEQ. Trimming took off 4 bases at V and 0 bases at J, with 10 bases between the two ends. The CDR3 spans 15 residues. CDR3 DNA sequence: TGTGCCAGCAGCCCAGACAGAGGCTCTGGAAACACCATATATTTT. Amino acid sequence: CASSPDRGSGNTIYF.

The chain couples TRBV7-9 to TRBJ1-1, with D maybe TRBD1 (6 bases). This CDR3 is built from 12 residues. Germline CDR1 is SEHNR and CDR2 is FQNEAQ (reference sequence). The germline V and J ends were trimmed by 1 base and 10 bases, with 10 bases remaining between them. Written as DNA, the CDR3 is TGTGCCAGCAGCTTAGGCAGGGGTGGAGCTTTCTTT. It yields the protein CASSLGRGGAFF.

The CDR3 DNA sequence: TGTGCCAGCAGGGGCGGCGGGGTCACTGAAGCTTTCTTT. Protein product: CASRGGGVTEAFF. The genes are TRBV6-5 and TRBJ1-1; no firm D call. CDR1 and CDR2 (germline): MNHEY, SVGAGI. CDR3 length equals 13 residues. V was pared by 6 bases and J by 4 bases, with 12 bases between.

J is TRBJ2-5 and V is TRBV28; 7 bases are shared with TRBD2. CDR1 MDHEN and CDR2 SYDVKM come from the germline V gene. V dropped 1 base and J dropped 1; count of bases not matched to a gene: 3. The CDR3 covers 15 residues. The CDR3 sequence: CASSLFGGGQETQYF. The CDR3 DNA sequence: TGTGCCAGCAGTTTATTTGGGGGGGGCCAAGAGACCCAGTACTTC.

The rearrangement joins TRBV9 to TRBJ1-2, with D tentatively TRBD1 (5 bases). Trimming left V 3 bases short and J 8 bases short, with 17 bases between. The CDR3 totals 14 residues. Germline V gene data show CDR1 as SGDLS and CDR2 as YYNGEE. The CDR3 loop reads CASSARGTQLGYTF. CDR3 DNA sequence: TGTGCCAGCAGCGCACGCGGGACGCAGCTCGGCTACACCTTC.

J is TRBJ2-1 and V is TRBV2, with D perhaps TRBD2 (5 bases). The CDR3 covers 15 residues. V was cut by 6 bases and J by 6 bases, with 18 bases left in between. Germline V gives CDR1 SNHLY, CDR2 FYNNEI. Written as DNA, the CDR3 is TGTGCCAGCAGGAGATCTACGGGAAAGAGCAATGAGCAGTTCTTC. As protein: CASRRSTGKSNEQFF.

This chain joins TRBV25-1 and TRBJ1-3, with D hard to call. From germline, CDR1 is MGHDK and CDR2 SYGVNS. The CDR3 has 13 residues. Trimming left V 1 base short and J 5 bases short, with 6 bases between. The CDR3 here is CASSEWERNTIYF. The CDR3 DNA reads TGTGCCAGCAGTGAATGGGAGAGAAACACCATATATTTT.

V and J are TRBV28 and TRBJ1-6; TRBD1 matches at 12 bases. The CDR3 runs 16 residues. The V gene's germline CDR1 is MDHEN and CDR2 SYDVKM. Trimming took 5 bases from V and 10 from J; bases not matched to a gene: 9. The CDR3 DNA is TGTGCCAGCAGTCGTGAGGCCGGGACAGGGGGCTCACCCCTCCACTTT. Its translation is CASSREAGTGGSPLHF.

The V gene is TRBV10-1, the J gene TRBJ2-1; 14 bases line up with TRBD2. J was trimmed by 4 bases and V by 0 bases; bases with no gene match: 5. The CDR3 length is 18 residues. Germline V lookup: CDR1 WNHNN, CDR2 SYGVQD (reference sequence). The CDR3 region has the DNA TGCGCCAGCAGTGAGTCGGGACTAGCGGGAGAGGAGTACAATGAGCAGTTCTTC. It is translated as CASSESGLAGEEYNEQFF.

About this clone: This specimen includes other DNA sequences encoding the same CDR3. The chain links TRBV28 to TRBJ2-7, with 9 bases that match TRBD1. CDR3 length: 16 amino acids. Unmatched junction bases numbered 13, after V lost 6 bases and J lost 4 bases. Germline CDR1 reads MDHEN; CDR2 reads SYDVKM. CDR3 loop: CASSLNRDRVRYEQYF. CDR3 in DNA: TGTGCCAGCAGCTTAAATCGGGACAGGGTCCGATACGAGCAGTACTTC.

The genes are TRBV28 and TRBJ1-3; the D is unclear. V lost 2 bases to trimming and J lost 0 bases, with 26 bases between them. Looked up from germline, CDR1 is MDHEN and CDR2 is SYDVKM. This CDR3 comprises 21 residues. CDR3 sequence (DNA): TGTGCCAGCAGTTTACAAGACGGGATTCTCCGACCCTCCTACTCTGGAAACACCATATATTTT. This translates into CASSLQDGILRPSYSGNTIYF.

The gene calls are TRBV19 and TRBJ2-2, with D perhaps matching TRBD2 (5 bases). Trimming pared 3 bases from V and 2 bases from J, leaving 13 bases between. The CDR3 is 16 residues long. Looked up from germline, CDR1 is LNHDA and CDR2 is SQIVND (reference sequence). CDR3 sequence: CASSIKRSYNTGELFF. DNA for the CDR3: TGTGCCAGTAGTATTAAGCGGTCCTATAACACCGGGGAGCTGTTTTTT.

V usage is TRBV30 and J usage is TRBJ2-7; D might be TRBD2 (6 bases). The CDR3 is 15 residues long. The germline gives CDR1 GTSNPN, CDR2 SVGIG (reference sequence). V lost 0 bases to trimming and J lost 1 base, with 13 bases between them. CDR3 sequence: CAWSVGGTLSYEQYF. Here the CDR3 DNA reads TGTGCCTGGAGTGTTGGCGGGACCCTATCCTACGAGCAGTACTTC.

The CDR3 is CASSGTTLGTEAFF. In DNA, the CDR3 is TGTGCCAGCAGCGGTACAACCCTTGGCACTGAAGCTTTCTTT. The rearrangement links TRBV7-9 to TRBJ1-1; D remains ambiguous. The CDR3 is 14 amino acids. V was pared by 5 bases and J by 4 bases, with 14 bases between. CDR1 SEHNR and CDR2 FQNEAQ come from the germline V gene (reference sequence).

J is TRBJ2-3 and V is TRBV19, with 11 bases aligning to TRBD2. V was clipped by 0 bases and J by 7 bases; unmatched bases: 3. The CDR3 totals 15 residues. Per the germline V gene, CDR1 is LNHDA and CDR2 is SQIVND (reference sequence). The CDR3 region has the DNA TGTGCCAGTAGTATAGATAGCGGGAGGGGATATACGCAGTATTTT. It yields the protein CASSIDSGRGYTQYF.

This clone occurred once. V gene TRBV28 combines with J gene TRBJ1-2, with unresolved D. There are 13 residues in the CDR3. Germline loops: CDR1 MDHEN, CDR2 SYDVKM. Trimming took off 6 bases at V and 7 bases at J, with 15 bases between the two ends. The CDR3 bases are TGTGCCAGCAGGCTTAATTTCTCCGGTGGCTACACCTTC. Translation gives CASRLNFSGGYTF.

The chain joins TRBV7-2 to TRBJ2-1, with TRBD2 identical over 12 bases. Germline V gives CDR1 SGHTA, CDR2 FQGNSA. V lost 6 bases, J lost 7 bases, and 4 bases stayed unmatched. The CDR3 spans 14 residues. CDR3 sequence reads: CASRRTSGDNEQFF. Written as DNA, the CDR3 is TGTGCCAGCAGACGGACTAGCGGGGATAATGAGCAGTTCTTC.

The chain recombines TRBV9 with TRBJ1-2; D is possibly TRBD1 (6 bases). V was shortened by 2 bases and J by 2 bases, with 13 bases between the two germline ends. The CDR3 spans 15 residues. Germline CDR1 SGDLS, CDR2 YYNGEE. The CDR3 spells CASSVDRQPNYGYTF. The CDR3 region has the DNA TGTGCCAGCAGCGTCGACAGGCAACCAAACTATGGCTACACCTTC.

The rearrangement links TRBV27 to TRBJ1-1; D might be TRBD1 (6 bases). There are 13 residues in the CDR3. From germline, CDR1 is MNHEY and CDR2 SMNVEV (reference sequence). Trimming removed 9 bases from V and 1 base from J, with 12 bases in between. The CDR3 region has the DNA TGTGCCAGTAGGCAGGGGAGGAACACTGAAGCTTTCTTT. Translating gives CASRQGRNTEAFF.

This chain links TRBV9 with TRBJ2-1; TRBD2 is a possible D gene (6 bases). The length of the CDR3 is 14 residues. The ends were cut back, 3 bases at V and 9 bases at J, with 16 bases in the middle. Germline CDR1 and CDR2: SGDLS and YYNGEE. Here the CDR3 DNA reads TGTGCCAGCAGCGCCACCTCTAGCGCCACTGAGCAGTTCTTC. As protein: CASSATSSATEQFF.

The rearrangement joins TRBV25-1 to TRBJ2-3; 7 bases match TRBD2. Germline-derived CDR1 and CDR2 are MGHDK and SYGVNS. V gave up 5 bases and J gave up 5 bases; unmatched junction bases: 7. The CDR3 extends over 14 amino acids. CDR3 residues: CASSPHIAGDTQYF. The CDR3 DNA is TGTGCCAGCAGTCCCCACATAGCGGGAGATACGCAGTATTTT.

The rearrangement uses TRBV7-2 and TRBJ1-1; 8 nucleotides align to TRBD1. The CDR3 covers 16 residues. From germline, CDR1 is SGHTA and CDR2 FQGNSA. V shed 2 bases, J shed 6 bases, and the junction held 11 bases outside the gene matches. The CDR3 sequence is CASSLTRTGSRAEAFF. The DNA of the CDR3 is TGTGCCAGCAGCTTAACGCGGACAGGGAGTCGGGCTGAAGCTTTCTTT.

This clone was counted ten times or more. This chain links TRBV27 with TRBJ2-1; D not certain. The germline V gene encodes CDR1 MNHEY and CDR2 SMNVEV (reference sequence). This CDR3 region has 11 residues. The germline V and J ends were trimmed by 3 bases and 10 bases, with 7 bases remaining between them. CDR3 DNA: TGTGCCAGCAGTTTTGCCAGGGAGCAGTTCTTC. Translating it yields CASSFAREQFF.

The chain is built from TRBV7-2 and TRBJ2-2; 13 bases align to TRBD2. The germline V gene encodes CDR1 SGHTA and CDR2 FQGNSA. The CDR3 has 17 amino acids. V shed 0 bases, J shed 4 bases, and the junction held 2 bases outside the gene matches. The CDR3 bases are TGTGCCAGCAGCTTAGCCGGGACTAGCGGGATCACCGGGGAGCTGTTTTTT. Its translation: CASSLAGTSGITGELFF.

This clone was found a few times. This rearrangement joins TRBV18 to TRBJ2-3; 13 bases map to TRBD2. V lost 4 bases, J lost 4 bases, and 8 bases stayed unmatched. Germline V gene lookup returns CDR1 KGHSH and CDR2 LQKENI. This CDR3 is 17 amino acids long. In nucleotides, the CDR3 is TGTGCCAGCTCACAAACTAGCGGGAGGGCCGGAGCAGATACGCAGTATTTT. Translating it yields CASSQTSGRAGADTQYF. The full variable domain, its missing parts supplied by reference TRBV18 and TRBJ2-3, is NAGVMQNPRHLVRRRGQEARLRCSPMKGHSHVYWYRQLPEEGLKFMVYLQKENIIDESGMPKERFSAEFPKEGPSILRIQQVVRGDSAAYFCASSQTSGRAGADTQYFGPGTRLTVL.

The sample holds a few counts of this clone. The chain is built from TRBV5-1 and TRBJ2-1; 12 bases match TRBD2. There are 14 residues in the CDR3. CDR1 is SGHRS, CDR2 YFSETQ, per germline. The ends lost 4 bases at V and 7 bases at J; junction bases unmatched: 3. The CDR3 nucleotides read TGCGCCAGCAGCCGACTAGCGGGAGAGAATGAGCAGTTCTTC. The encoded protein is CASSRLAGENEQFF. The variable domain in full, completed from reference TRBV5-1 and TRBJ2-1, reads KAGVTQTPRYLIKTRGQQVTLSCSPISGHRSVSWYQQTPGQGLQFLFEYFSETQRNKGNFPGRFSGRQFSNSRSEMNVSTLELGDSALYLCASSRLAGENEQFFGPGTRLTVL.